The 9 T cell receptor beta chains listed next were all sequenced from one sample in a study of T cells expressing NK-cell markers. TCRdb re-called the 5' RACE reads; every CDR3 protein appears as one record, without DNA. Its clone listing holds about 540,000 distinct CDR3 sequences. The sample consisted of blood T cells: a sorted CD56 or NKG2C T cell subset, CD4+ or CD8+ T cells, or bulk PBMC T cells (not recorded which). The receptors here all came from a man younger than 30 in good health.

The rearrangement joins TRBV13 to TRBJ2-1. This CDR3 spans 12 amino acids. Germline V gene sequence: CDR1 PRHDT, CDR2 FYEKMQ (reference sequence). CDR3: CASSRQINEQFF.

The rearrangement links TRBV7-3 to TRBJ2-7. The CDR3 contains 14 residues. CDR1 is SGHTA and CDR2 is FQGTGA in the germline V gene. The CDR3 reads CASSLMSDSTEQYF.

The chain carries TRBV4-1 and TRBJ2-7; TCRdb lists TRBD1, though no DNA is available to test this call. Germline V gene data show CDR1 as MGHRA and CDR2 as YSYEKL. The CDR3 runs 15 residues. CDR3 region: CASSQDRDRPYEQYF.

The genes are TRBV11-3 and TRBJ2-3; the TRBD2 assignment by TCRdb is unverifiable without DNA. The CDR3 length is 16 residues. The germline V gene has CDR1 SGHNT and CDR2 YENEEA. The chain's CDR3 is CASSLIGGRAGDTQYF.

This rearrangement joins TRBV12-3 or TRBV12-4 to TRBJ1-3. This CDR3 region has 15 residues. CDR3: CASSDPQGSGNTIYF.

V gene TRBV24-1 combines with J gene TRBJ2-1; as DNA is missing, the TRBD2 call by TCRdb cannot be tested. This CDR3 is built from 13 residues. Germline V gene sequence: CDR1 KGHDR, CDR2 SFDVKD. The chain's CDR3 is CATVGGRLDEQFF.

The chain uses TRBV4-3 and TRBJ2-5; TCRdb selects TRBD1, and the lack of DNA leaves this call unchecked. The V gene's germline CDR1 is LGHNA and CDR2 YSLEER. This CDR3 has 15 residues. The CDR3 sequence: CASSQDQRGWETQYF.

The chain is built from TRBV7-2 and TRBJ2-1; TCRdb's D call, TRBD2, is unchecked because there is no DNA. Per the germline V gene, CDR1 is SGHTA and CDR2 is FQGNSA. The CDR3 runs to 14 residues. CDR3 amino acids: CASSPTGSRDEQFF.

The chain carries TRBV7-2 and TRBJ1-4; as DNA is missing, the TRBD1 call by TCRdb cannot be tested. The CDR3 loop spans 16 amino acids. Looked up from germline, CDR1 is SGHTA and CDR2 is FQGNSA. CDR3 region: CASSLGGAPANEKLFF.